These 29 T cell receptor beta chains originate from one sample sequenced in a study of CD8 T cells in ankylosing spondylitis. MiXCR, applied by TCRdb to the 5' RACE reads, yields one record per CDR3 protein. The table has about 280,000 distinct CDR3 sequences, 20% seen once. Sequenced sample: blood, either unsorted or a sorted T cell fraction (not recorded which). Source of these receptors: a male donor with ankylosing spondylitis or in good health (not recorded which).

The chain links TRBV7-3 to TRBJ2-1; 10 nucleotides align to TRBD1. The germline V gene has CDR1 SGHTA and CDR2 FQGTGA. V shed 5 bases and J 10 bases; nucleotides not matched to a gene: 11. There are 15 residues in the CDR3. In DNA form, the CDR3 reads TGTGCCAGCAGCCTACCAGGACAGGGGGGAGGCGAGCAGTTCTTC. The encoded protein is CASSLPGQGGGEQFF.

J is TRBJ1-1 and V is TRBV5-1; 9 bases map to TRBD1. The germline V gene has CDR1 SGHRS and CDR2 YFSETQ. This CDR3 region has 17 residues. The junction had 11 bases not matched to a gene; V was cut back by 5 bases and J by 0 bases. Here the CDR3 reads CASRPNPGTGLNTEAFF. The CDR3 nucleotides are TGCGCCAGCAGACCGAATCCCGGGACAGGGCTGAACACTGAAGCTTTCTTT.

This clonotype appeared many times. The V gene is TRBV5-1, the J gene TRBJ1-2; D gene uncertain. This CDR3 is built from 15 residues. V lost 4 bases, J lost 8 bases, and 21 bases lay in between. Per germline, CDR1 SGHRS and CDR2 YFSETQ. CDR3 protein: CASSTGAAVVSGYTF. The CDR3 DNA follows: TGCGCCAGCAGCACCGGAGCAGCGGTTGTTTCGGGCTACACCTTC.

The V call is TRBV10-3, the J call TRBJ1-1, with D perhaps TRBD1 (5 bases). This CDR3 is 13 amino acids long. The germline V gene encodes CDR1 ENHRY and CDR2 SYGVKD. Between the trimmed V and J ends, which lost 6 bases and 1 base, there was a span of 9 bases. CDR3 sequence (DNA): TGTGCCATCAGGGGGACGGCGAACACTGAAGCTTTCTTT. Residues: CAIRGTANTEAFF.

This clonotype was seen ten or more times. The rearrangement links TRBV7-3 to TRBJ2-3, with unresolved D. In germline, CDR1 is SGHTA, CDR2 FQGTGA. The CDR3 is made up of 15 amino acids. Trimming shortened V by 4 bases and J by 0 bases, and 11 bases separated the two germline ends. CDR3 in amino acids: CASSSSPSSTDTQYF. DNA for the CDR3: TGTGCCAGCAGCTCCTCACCGTCTAGCACAGATACGCAGTATTTT.

The chain joins TRBV7-8 to TRBJ2-1; D unclear. Trimming shortened V by 7 bases and J by 5 bases, and 24 bases separated the two germline ends. The length of the CDR3 is 17 residues. Germline V gene sequence: CDR1 SGHVS, CDR2 FQNEAQ. CDR3 sequence: CASNHASEDEWHNEQFF. The CDR3 nucleotides are TGTGCCAGCAACCACGCCTCCGAAGATGAGTGGCACAATGAGCAGTTCTTC.

This clonotype was counted a few times. The chain combines TRBV6-1 with TRBJ1-4; D is unclear. The CDR3 has 14 amino acids. Germline CDR1 is MNHNS and CDR2 is SASEGT. V was trimmed by 0 bases and J by 4 bases, leaving 6 bases between them. CDR3 sequence: CASSEAVVNEKLFF. The CDR3 DNA sequence: TGTGCCAGCAGTGAAGCGGTGGTTAATGAAAAACTGTTTTTT.

The V gene is TRBV9, the J gene TRBJ2-5; 7 nucleotides match TRBD1. Losses at the gene ends were 2 bases for V and 0 bases for J; bases not matched to a gene: 1. CDR1 is SGDLS, CDR2 YYNGEE, per germline. This CDR3 contains 14 residues. This CDR3 reads CASSVGTDQETQYF. CDR3 DNA: TGTGCCAGCAGCGTGGGGACAGACCAAGAGACCCAGTACTTC.

The rearrangement links TRBV5-1 to TRBJ2-5, with 7 bases identical to TRBD2. This CDR3 is built from 13 residues. Germline V gives CDR1 SGHRS, CDR2 YFSETQ. Trimming at V came to 4 bases and at J to 3 bases, leaving 3 bases not matched to a gene. DNA of the CDR3: TGCGCCAGCAGCCCCGGGGGGAAAGAGACCCAGTACTTC. Amino acid sequence: CASSPGGKETQYF.

The J gene is TRBJ1-1, the V gene TRBV20-1; a weak D match, TRBD1 (5 bases). Germline CDR1 DFQATT, CDR2 SNEGSKA (reference sequence). This CDR3 is built from 13 residues. CDR3 in DNA: TGCAGGGCACCGGGACCACTGAACACTGAAGCTTTCTTT. This codes for CRAPGPLNTEAFF.

This clonotype showed up just a few times. The J gene is TRBJ2-2, the V gene TRBV3-1, with D perhaps being TRBD1 or TRBD2 (6 bases each). Per the germline V gene, CDR1 is LGHDT and CDR2 is YNNKEL (reference sequence). V lost 1 base and J 0 bases, leaving 9 bases between the germline ends. The CDR3 is 16 residues long. CDR3 sequence (DNA): TGTGCCAGCAGCCAAGCGGGGGCCGCGAACACCGGGGAGCTGTTTTTT. It codes for CASSQAGAANTGELFF.

The chain couples TRBV5-1 to TRBJ1-1, with D possibly matching TRBD1 (5 bases). Trimming shortened V by 2 bases and J by 0 bases, and 17 bases separated the two germline ends. The CDR3 contains 17 residues. Germline loops: CDR1 SGHRS, CDR2 YFSETQ. The CDR3: CASSFGGRGVLNTEAFF. The CDR3 coding sequence is TGCGCCAGCAGCTTCGGGGGAAGGGGCGTTCTGAACACTGAAGCTTTCTTT.

This clonotype occurred many times. The chain has TRBV20-1 and TRBJ2-1, with D maybe TRBD1 (6 bases). Deletions cut 2 bases from V and 5 bases from J, with 19 bases between. The CDR3 totals 16 residues. The germline V gene has CDR1 DFQATT and CDR2 SNEGSKA (reference sequence). This CDR3 reads CSARSQGPLRDNEQFF. The CDR3, as DNA: TGCAGTGCTAGATCACAGGGTCCATTGAGGGACAATGAGCAGTTCTTC.

The chain links TRBV11-2 to TRBJ2-2, with 7 bases aligning to TRBD2. CDR1 SGHAT and CDR2 FQNNGV come from the germline V gene. Trimming removed 2 bases from V and 9 bases from J; junction bases left unmatched: 3. The CDR3 spans 13 residues. CDR3 in amino acids: CASSLWEGRELFF. In DNA form, the CDR3 reads TGTGCCAGCAGCTTATGGGAGGGGAGGGAGCTGTTTTTT.

This rearrangement joins TRBV10-3 to TRBJ2-7, with D possibly being TRBD1 (6 bases). The CDR3 has 13 residues. The V end lost 5 bases, the J end lost 7 bases, and 15 bases lay between the germline ends. CDR1 is ENHRY and CDR2 is SYGVKD in the germline V gene. The CDR3: CAISQTGFGEQYV. CDR3 bases: TGTGCCATCAGTCAGACAGGCTTTGGGGAGCAGTACGTC.

The rearrangement uses TRBV5-6 and TRBJ2-4; D possibly matches TRBD1 or TRBD2 (6 bases each). Per germline, CDR1 SGHDT and CDR2 YYEEEE. V shed 0 bases and J shed 0 bases, with 13 bases lying between them. CDR3 length equals 17 residues. DNA for the CDR3: TGTGCCAGCAGCTTGGTAGTCGGGGGCAGAGCCAAAAACATTCAGTACTTC. Amino acids: CASSLVVGGRAKNIQYF. The full variable domain, rest sourced from reference TRBV5-6 and TRBJ2-4, is DAGVTQSPTHLIKTRGQQVTLRCSPKSGHDTVSWYQQALGQGPQFIFQYYEEEERQRGNFPDRFSGHQFPNYSSELNVNALLLGDSALYLCASSLVVGGRAKNIQYFGAGTRLSVL.

This clonotype was found a few times. This chain uses TRBV29-1 with TRBJ1-1, with 7 nucleotides matching TRBD1. The CDR3 has 14 residues. The V and J ends lost 1 base and 5 bases, in that order; junction bases with no gene match: 7. Per the germline V gene, CDR1 is SQVTM and CDR2 is ANQGSEA. The DNA for the CDR3 is TGCAGCGTTGAAGGCCCAGGCAGGGGGACTGAAGCTTTCTTT. It codes for CSVEGPGRGTEAFF.

As regards this clonotype: At one end the junction does not follow the germline gene, possibly because of a read error. This rearrangement joins TRBV24-1 to TRBJ2-3; 10 bases agree with TRBD1. CDR3 length: 16 amino acids. Germline V gene data show CDR1 as KGHDR and CDR2 as SFDVKD. CDR3 DNA sequence: TGTGCCATCAGTGAAAGGGACAGGGGAGGCACAGATACGCAGTATTTT. Translation: CAISERDRGGTDTQYF.

Only a few counts were recorded for this clonotype. V usage is TRBV20-1 and J usage is TRBJ2-5; D unclear. CDR1 and CDR2 from the germline V gene are DFQATT and SNEGSKA (reference sequence). CDR3 length: 12 amino acids. Trimming stripped 0 bases from V and 5 bases from J, with 7 bases between. DNA for the CDR3: TGCAGTGCTAGAGATTACTCTGAGACCCAGTACTTC. It specifies CSARDYSETQYF.

Comments on this clonotype: With a much larger clone just one base away, this may be a read error. The V gene is TRBV20-1, the J gene TRBJ1-1, with a tentative D call TRBD1 (6 bases). The CDR3 extends over 15 amino acids. Germline CDR1 DFQATT, CDR2 SNEGSKA (reference sequence). This CDR3 reads CSTRGADSLNTEAFF. For the CDR3, the DNA is TGCAGTACTAGAGGCGCGGACAGCCTTAACACTGAAGCTTTCTTT.

This clonotype was picked up a small number of times. V and J are TRBV10-3 and TRBJ1-2; D is undetermined. CDR3 length: 12 amino acids. CDR1 ENHRY and CDR2 SYGVKD come from the germline V gene. Deletions cut 9 bases from V and 4 bases from J, with 12 bases between. The chain's CDR3 is CAIRQALYGYTF. The CDR3 nucleotides are TGTGCCATAAGGCAAGCCCTCTATGGCTACACCTTC.

This clonotype was detected a few times. The V gene is TRBV25-1, the J gene TRBJ2-1, with TRBD2 as a possible D gene (5 bases). The CDR3 spans 14 residues. Trimming removed 5 bases from V and 8 bases from J, with 16 bases in between. Per germline, CDR1 MGHDK and CDR2 SYGVNS. CDR3 sequence: CASSYLATDDEQFF. DNA of the CDR3: TGTGCCAGCAGTTACCTAGCAACTGACGATGAGCAGTTCTTC.

The CDR3 is CSARDHSGRSSYNEQFF. As DNA, the CDR3 is TGCAGTGCTAGAGATCATAGCGGGAGGAGCTCCTACAATGAGCAGTTCTTC. The chain recombines TRBV20-1 with TRBJ2-1; 10 positions agree with TRBD2. The germline gives CDR1 DFQATT, CDR2 SNEGSKA (reference sequence). V shed 0 bases and J 0 bases; nucleotides not matched to a gene: 5. This CDR3 has 17 residues.

There are many counts of this clonotype. J is TRBJ2-4 and V is TRBV5-6; D gene uncertain. This CDR3 has 15 amino acids. Trimming took 0 bases from V and 0 from J, leaving 7 bases between them. Germline CDR1 is SGHDT and CDR2 is YYEEEE. Here the CDR3 reads CASSLGPTAKNIQYF. CDR3 coding DNA: TGTGCCAGCAGCTTGGGACCGACAGCCAAAAACATTCAGTACTTC.

This clonotype appeared many times. The chain's CDR3 is CAIMGQGTGELFF. The CDR3 nucleotides read TGTGCCATCATGGGACAGGGGACCGGGGAGCTGTTTTTT. The J gene is TRBJ2-2, the V gene TRBV10-3, with TRBD1 identical over 10 bases. The CDR3 covers 13 residues. Germline V gene lookup returns CDR1 ENHRY and CDR2 SYGVKD. The ends lost 7 bases at V and 5 bases at J; junction bases unmatched: 1.

A few counts support this clonotype. This sequence joins TRBV20-1 and TRBJ2-2; D gene ambiguous. This CDR3 is built from 14 residues. Trimming pared 6 bases from V and 6 bases from J, leaving 17 bases between. The germline CDR1 and CDR2 sequences are DFQATT and SNEGSKA (reference sequence). The CDR3 DNA follows: TGCAGTGCGAAGGGCCCCCCTAAAGCCGGGGAGCTGTTTTTT. Protein sequence: CSAKGPPKAGELFF.

This clonotype has at least ten counts. The chain recombines TRBV15 with TRBJ1-6, with D unresolved. Trimming stripped 3 bases from V and 9 bases from J, with 9 bases between. The CDR3 has 13 residues. In germline, CDR1 is LNHNV, CDR2 YYDKDF (reference sequence). In nucleotides, the CDR3 is TGTGCCACCAGCAGTTTGCACAGTTCACCCCTCCACTTT. This codes for CATSSLHSSPLHF. The variable domain in full, with the rest retrieved from reference TRBV15 and TRBJ1-6, is DAMVIQNPRYQVTQFGKPVTLSCSQTLNHNVMYWYQQKSSQAPKLLFHYYDKDFNNEADTPDNFQSRRPNTSFCFLDIRSPGLGDTAMYLCATSSLHSSPLHFGNGTRLTVT.

At least ten counts were recorded for this clonotype. The rearrangement links TRBV30 to TRBJ2-5; D may be TRBD2 (6 bases). V was shortened by 3 bases and J by 4 bases, with 9 bases between the two germline ends. The CDR3 contains 12 residues. Germline lookup yields CDR1 GTSNPN and CDR2 SVGIG (reference sequence). The CDR3 DNA sequence: TGTGCCTGGAGGGGACTCTCAGAGACCCAGTACTTC. Translating it yields CAWRGLSETQYF. Filled out from reference TRBV30 and TRBJ2-5, the complete variable domain reads SQTIHQWPATLVQPVGSPLSLECTVEGTSNPNLYWYRQAAGRGLQLLFYSVGIGQISSEVPQNLSASRPQDRQFILSSKKLLLSDSGFYLCAWRGLSETQYFGPGTRLLVL.

This clonotype has just a few counts. The chain has TRBV29-1 and TRBJ2-1; 7 bases map to TRBD1. Germline assignment: CDR1 SQVTM and CDR2 ANQGSEA. Trimming cost V 6 bases and J 2 bases; bases outside gene matches: 7. This CDR3 comprises 14 residues. CDR3 sequence reads: CSVARQGPYNEQFF. CDR3 sequence (DNA): TGCAGCGTCGCACGACAGGGACCCTACAATGAGCAGTTCTTC.